This T cell receptor (beta chain) originates from a study of shared clonotypes between healthy human individuals. At the level of the study: The study drew on two women and three men aged 18 to 49 as donors. Study-wide results and caveats: Clonotypes which were not shared had lower generation probabilities than clonotypes that all four donors shared.

Naivety among CD8 cells was defined by CD45RO negativity and positive CCR7 selection, thereby excluding terminally differentiated effector memory CD45RA+ cells. Several immunoSEQ plates held equal portions of the genomic DNA taken from each subset. The sorted-subset replicate PCRs were given roughly 190 ng DNA, which is 30,000 or so T cell genomes. Clones were sequenced by immunoSEQ multiplex PCR, and TCRdb holds only the in-frame ones, with some missing. The sample lists 700,000 to 950,000 clones; 96% were seen once. In the case of this clone: What it binds is not known.

This CDR3 is built from 13 residues. CDR1 is SEHNR and CDR2 is FQNEAQ in the germline V gene (reference sequence). With V trimmed by 7 bases and J by 5 bases, 4 bases remained unmatched. The clonotype comes from a young man in good health. Material: naive CD8+ T cells sorted from blood. The rearrangement uses TRBV7-9 and TRBJ1-1; 10 bases align to TRBD1. The CDR3: CASTWDRGTEAFF. The CDR3 DNA sequence: TGTGCCAGCACCTGGGACAGGGGAACTGAAGCTTTCTTT.